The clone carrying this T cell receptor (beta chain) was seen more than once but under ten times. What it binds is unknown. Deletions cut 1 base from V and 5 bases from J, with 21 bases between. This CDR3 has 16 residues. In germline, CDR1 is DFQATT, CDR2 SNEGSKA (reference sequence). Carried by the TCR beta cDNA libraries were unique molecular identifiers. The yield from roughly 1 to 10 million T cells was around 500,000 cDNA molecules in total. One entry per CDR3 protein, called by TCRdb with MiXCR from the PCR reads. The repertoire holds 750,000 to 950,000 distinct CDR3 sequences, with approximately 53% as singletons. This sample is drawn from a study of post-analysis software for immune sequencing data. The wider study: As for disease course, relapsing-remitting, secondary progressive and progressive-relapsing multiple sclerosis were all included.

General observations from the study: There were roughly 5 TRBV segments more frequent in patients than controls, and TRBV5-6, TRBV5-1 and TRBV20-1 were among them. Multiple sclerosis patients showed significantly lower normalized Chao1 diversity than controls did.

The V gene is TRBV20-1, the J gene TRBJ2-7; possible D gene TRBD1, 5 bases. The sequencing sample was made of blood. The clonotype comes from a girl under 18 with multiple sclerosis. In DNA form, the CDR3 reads TGCAGTGCTAGAGTTCTGGGGCAGCTCCGGATAGACGAGCAGTACTTC. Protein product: CSARVLGQLRIDEQYF.